This entry lists 32 T cell receptor beta chains sequenced from one sample in a study of cytomegalovirus exposure and HLA in healthy donors. Some clones are missing from TCRdb's copy, which holds only in-frame ones; the method was immunoSEQ multiplex PCR. The sample holds 130,000 or so clones, around 85% seen once. The sequenced sample consisted of PBMCs. These receptors were collected from a woman under 40 in good health and CMV-seronegative.

This chain connects TRBV5-5 to TRBJ1-1, with 8 bases matching TRBD1. Germline CDR1 reads SGHKS; CDR2 reads YYEKEE (reference sequence). The CDR3 loop spans 15 amino acids. Germline trimming cut 1 base from V and 4 bases from J; bases unmatched to any gene: 6. The CDR3 nucleotides are TGTGCCAGCAGCTTGCGGGCAGGGGGCGGCACTGAAGCTTTCTTT. This sequence encodes CASSLRAGGGTEAFF.

A single count supports this clone. The J gene is TRBJ1-1, the V gene TRBV4-3; D gene unclear. The CDR3 spans 16 residues. The germline V gene has CDR1 LGHNA and CDR2 YSLEER. Trimming cost V 0 bases and J 3 bases, with 14 bases left between them. The CDR3 here is CASSQDIIAGDTEAFF. The CDR3 DNA is TGCGCCAGCAGCCAAGATATAATAGCCGGGGACACTGAAGCTTTCTTT.

V usage is TRBV9 and J usage is TRBJ2-5; TRBD2 matches 10 bases. V shed 3 bases and J 4 bases; nucleotides not matched to a gene: 9. The CDR3 loop spans 16 amino acids. Germline V lookup: CDR1 SGDLS, CDR2 YYNGEE. This CDR3 is CASSAEVAGGGETQYF. The CDR3 region has the DNA TGTGCCAGCAGCGCCGAGGTAGCGGGGGGAGGAGAGACCCAGTACTTC.

The CDR3 reads CASSESGQSPEAFF. The CDR3 nucleotides are TGCGCCAGCAGTGAGTCGGGACAGTCTCCTGAAGCTTTCTTT. The chain has TRBV10-2 and TRBJ1-1; 7 positions match TRBD1. Germline V lookup: CDR1 WSHSY, CDR2 SAAADI. CDR3 length: 14 residues. The ends lost 0 bases at V and 6 bases at J; junction bases unmatched: 4.

The CDR3 DNA reads TGCGCCAGCAGCTTGACAGGGACCTATGGCTACACCTTC. Translated: CASSLTGTYGYTF. The genes are TRBV5-1 and TRBJ1-2; TRBD1 might be the D (6 bases). This CDR3 has 13 residues. Germline CDR1 reads SGHRS; CDR2 reads YFSETQ. V lost 1 base, J lost 4 bases, and 8 bases lay in between.

The V and J genes are TRBV13 and TRBJ2-1, with 12 bases matching TRBD2. In germline, CDR1 is PRHDT, CDR2 FYEKMQ (reference sequence). This CDR3 is built from 15 residues. J lost 9 bases, V lost 3 bases, and 6 bases had no gene match. Here the CDR3 DNA reads TGTGCCAGCAGCTTTTTGACTAGCGGGGGAGGTGAGCAGTTCTTC. As protein: CASSFLTSGGGEQFF.

This chain joins TRBV9 and TRBJ1-4; 7 bases align to TRBD1. The length of the CDR3 is 16 residues. CDR1 and CDR2 (germline): SGDLS, YYNGEE. V gave up 0 bases and J gave up 2 bases; unmatched junction bases: 4. The CDR3 protein is CASSVAATGTNEKLFF. The CDR3 region has the DNA TGTGCCAGCAGCGTAGCTGCGACAGGGACTAATGAAAAACTGTTTTTT.

This clone was detected once. The gene calls are TRBV30 and TRBJ2-5, with 8 bases matching TRBD2. Germline CDR1 reads GTSNPN; CDR2 reads SVGIG (reference sequence). CDR3 length: 14 amino acids. With 0 bases clipped from V and 4 bases from J, the junction kept 4 bases outside the gene matches. CDR3 loop: CAWSVRRGGETQYF. CDR3 DNA sequence: TGTGCCTGGAGTGTACGTCGGGGGGGAGAGACCCAGTACTTC.

The J gene is TRBJ2-7, the V gene TRBV4-3; TRBD2 matches 7 bases. This CDR3 has 13 residues. Germline V gene lookup returns CDR1 LGHNA and CDR2 YSLEER. V lost 2 bases to trimming and J lost 4 bases; unmatched junction nucleotides: 2. CDR3 in DNA: TGCGCCAGCAGCCAACGGCGGGGGTACGAGCAGTACTTC. Protein: CASSQRRGYEQYF.

In nucleotides, the CDR3 is TGTGCCAGCAGCACCCCGGGACAGGATCAGCCCCAGCATTTT. Protein product: CASSTPGQDQPQHF. J is TRBJ1-5 and V is TRBV7-9, with 8 bases aligning to TRBD1. V dropped 5 bases and J dropped 5; count of bases not matched to a gene: 5. The CDR3 extends over 14 amino acids. Germline V gene sequence: CDR1 SEHNR, CDR2 FQNEAQ (reference sequence).

V gene TRBV7-8 combines with J gene TRBJ2-5, with TRBD1 as a possible D gene (6 bases). Per germline, CDR1 SGHVS and CDR2 FQNEAQ. The CDR3 sequence is 16 residues long. Trimming took off 5 bases at V and 1 base at J, with 17 bases between the two ends. The CDR3 DNA reads TGTGCCAGCAGCCCTAGCCCCGGGACAACCCAAGAGACCCAGTACTTC. This gives the protein CASSPSPGTTQETQYF.

The J gene is TRBJ1-3, the V gene TRBV5-5, with D uncertain. Germline CDR1 is SGHKS and CDR2 is YYEKEE (reference sequence). The CDR3 is made up of 15 amino acids. Trimming left V 4 bases short and J 2 bases short, with 13 bases between. CDR3 bases: TGTGCCAGCAGCCTCCAGGCAGTACCTGGAAACACCATATATTTT. This encodes CASSLQAVPGNTIYF.

The rearrangement joins TRBV14 to TRBJ1-2; D possibly corresponds to TRBD1 (5 bases). Germline loops: CDR1 SGHDN, CDR2 FVKESK. The V end lost 3 bases, the J end lost 4 bases, and 12 bases lay between the germline ends. The CDR3 length is 14 residues. The CDR3 region has the DNA TGTGCCAGCAGCCATGAAGGGGCGTTCTATGGCTACACCTTC. Its protein product is CASSHEGAFYGYTF.

This clone showed up just once. This chain joins TRBV7-6 and TRBJ2-3; 7 nucleotides line up with TRBD1. Germline V gene sequence: CDR1 SGHVS, CDR2 FNYEAQ. The J segment lost 1 base and the V segment lost 6 bases, leaving 7 bases of the junction unmatched. The CDR3 contains 15 residues. The CDR3 DNA is TGTGCCAGCAGTAAAAACAGGGGTGGCACAGATACGCAGTATTTT. It translates to CASSKNRGGTDTQYF. Together with reference TRBV7-6 and TRBJ2-3, the CDR3 gives the full variable domain: GAGVSQSPRYKVTKRGQDVALRCDPISGHVSLYWYRQALGQGPEFLTYFNYEAQQDKSGLPNDRFSAERPEGSISTLTIQRTEQRDSAMYRCASSKNRGGTDTQYFGPGTRLTVL.

This clone ranks as medium-sized. The V and J genes are TRBV4-1 and TRBJ2-7; 7 bases map to TRBD1. The germline V gene has CDR1 MGHRA and CDR2 YSYEKL. The CDR3 is made up of 16 amino acids. Trimming took 3 bases from V and 0 from J; bases not matched to a gene: 8. The CDR3 loop is CASSHAGTAYSYEQYF. CDR3 sequence (DNA): TGCGCCAGCAGCCATGCTGGGACAGCCTACTCCTACGAGCAGTACTTC.

This chain connects TRBV5-6 to TRBJ1-1; possible D gene TRBD1, 6 bases. Germline V gene lookup returns CDR1 SGHDT and CDR2 YYEEEE. V lost 0 bases, J lost 4 bases, and 7 bases lay in between. The length of the CDR3 is 13 residues. The DNA for the CDR3 is TGTGCCAGCAGCTTGGGGGACATCACTGAAGCTTTCTTT. Its translation: CASSLGDITEAFF.

The CDR3 nucleotides read TGTGCCAGCAGTGGGACACCTAACTATGGCTACACCTTC. Its translation: CASSGTPNYGYTF. The chain couples TRBV2 to TRBJ1-2, with D perhaps matching TRBD1 (5 bases). Germline-derived CDR1 and CDR2 are SNHLY and FYNNEI. Between the trimmed V and J ends, which lost 4 bases and 0 bases, there was a span of 6 bases. The CDR3 is made up of 13 amino acids.

The chain employs TRBV9 and TRBJ1-1; D ambiguous. Trimming removed 7 bases from V and 5 bases from J, with 12 bases in between. Germline V lookup: CDR1 SGDLS, CDR2 YYNGEE. The CDR3 is 12 residues long. In DNA form, the CDR3 reads TGTGCCAGCGGGGTGAGAGGGACTGAAGCTTTCTTT. Translating it yields CASGVRGTEAFF.

This chain joins TRBV7-6 and TRBJ2-7, with TRBD1 matching over 10 bases. V lost 1 base, J lost 2 bases, and 11 bases stayed unmatched. CDR1 is SGHVS and CDR2 is FNYEAQ in the germline V gene. The CDR3 sequence is 18 residues long. The chain's CDR3 is CASSLGIPYGTGAYEQYF. The CDR3 coding sequence is TGTGCCAGCAGCTTAGGCATCCCCTACGGGACAGGGGCCTACGAGCAGTACTTC.

V gene TRBV14 combines with J gene TRBJ2-7; 8 bases line up with TRBD2. The V segment lost 1 base and the J segment 5 bases; nucleotides outside the gene matches: 4. Per the germline V gene, CDR1 is SGHDN and CDR2 is FVKESK. This CDR3 is built from 14 residues. CDR3 residues: CASSQGFSGDEQYF. CDR3 bases: TGTGCCAGCAGCCAAGGGTTTAGCGGGGACGAGCAGTACTTC.

The V and J genes are TRBV27 and TRBJ1-5; TRBD1 is a possible D gene (5 bases). V lost 4 bases and J lost 3, with 16 bases in between. CDR1 is MNHEY, CDR2 SMNVEV, per germline (reference sequence). The CDR3 sequence is 16 residues long. The CDR3 region is CASSSHPGGVNQPQHF. The CDR3 region has the DNA TGTGCCAGCAGTTCCCATCCCGGAGGGGTCAATCAGCCCCAGCATTTT.

The J gene is TRBJ2-4, the V gene TRBV5-1; 11 nucleotides line up with TRBD1. The J segment lost 6 bases and the V segment lost 0 bases, leaving 5 bases of the junction unmatched. The CDR3 spans 16 residues. Germline CDR1 SGHRS, CDR2 YFSETQ. The CDR3 loop is CASSLAGQGGTNIQYF. CDR3 DNA sequence: TGCGCCAGCAGCTTGGCGGGACAGGGGGGAACAAACATTCAGTACTTC.

This clone was observed a single time. V usage is TRBV6-1 and J usage is TRBJ2-7; no firm D call. CDR1 MNHNS and CDR2 SASEGT come from the germline V gene. Between the trimmed V and J ends, which lost 9 bases and 2 bases, there was a span of 14 bases. The CDR3 is made up of 13 amino acids. The CDR3 spells CASKTGTAYEQYF. Here the CDR3 DNA reads TGTGCCAGTAAAACCGGCACAGCCTACGAGCAGTACTTC.

This clone was detected a few times. The chain links TRBV30 to TRBJ2-7; 8 nucleotides line up with TRBD2. This CDR3 has 14 amino acids. V gave up 4 bases and J gave up 4 bases; unmatched junction bases: 9. CDR1 and CDR2 (germline): GTSNPN, SVGIG (reference sequence). The CDR3 DNA reads as TGTGCCTGGACCCGGCGCGGGGGGATATACGAGCAGTACTTC. Its translation is CAWTRRGGIYEQYF.

The chain combines TRBV5-4 with TRBJ2-2; 12 bases are a match to TRBD2. CDR3 length: 18 amino acids. V lost 2 bases and J lost 7; bases outside the gene matches: 12. CDR1 is SGHNT, CDR2 YYREEE, per germline (reference sequence). CDR3 DNA sequence: TGTGCCAGCAGCTTCCCCGAGCGACTAGCGGGGGATCACGGGGAGCTGTTTTTT. Translated, it gives CASSFPERLAGDHGELFF.

This chain links TRBV25-1 with TRBJ2-3, with TRBD1 matching over 7 bases. Losses at the gene ends were 6 bases for V and 3 bases for J; bases not matched to a gene: 0. Germline-derived CDR1 and CDR2 are MGHDK and SYGVNS. The CDR3 contains 12 residues. The CDR3 is CASSRGTDTQYF. The CDR3, as DNA: TGTGCCAGCAGCAGGGGGACAGATACGCAGTATTTT.

The rearrangement links TRBV2 to TRBJ1-2; 11 nucleotides line up with TRBD1. Per germline, CDR1 SNHLY and CDR2 FYNNEI. The CDR3 is 14 amino acids. After removal of 8 bases from V and 8 bases from J, the junction contained 10 bases not matched to a gene. As DNA, the CDR3 is TGTGCCAGCTTTAAGGACAGGGGGCTAGGGGGCTACACCTTC. Translation: CASFKDRGLGGYTF.

V usage is TRBV10-2 and J usage is TRBJ2-7; D possibly corresponds to TRBD1 (6 bases). Trimming took 2 bases from V and 7 from J, leaving 15 bases between them. The CDR3 contains 14 residues. From germline, CDR1 is WSHSY and CDR2 SAAADI. The CDR3, as DNA: TGCGCCAGCAGTGAGAAAAGGGGGAGCGGTGAGCAGTACTTC. It yields the protein CASSEKRGSGEQYF.

The gene calls are TRBV25-1 and TRBJ1-1; D might be TRBD1 (6 bases). This CDR3 region has 13 residues. Looked up from germline, CDR1 is MGHDK and CDR2 is SYGVNS. Trimming stripped 7 bases from V and 5 bases from J, with 14 bases between. CDR3 coding DNA: TGTGCCAGCACGACAGGACGCCTAACTGAAGCTTTCTTT. Translation: CASTTGRLTEAFF.

The chain has TRBV19 and TRBJ2-4, with 8 bases that match TRBD1. V was pared by 5 bases and J by 1 base, with 7 bases of the junction left unmatched. The germline gives CDR1 LNHDA, CDR2 SQIVND (reference sequence). This CDR3 comprises 16 residues. The DNA for the CDR3 is TGTGCCAGTAGTCCCACGGACAGGGTCGCCAAAAACATTCAGTACTTC. Translating gives CASSPTDRVAKNIQYF. Full variable domain (outside the CDR3, taken from reference TRBV19 and TRBJ2-4): DGGITQSPKYLFRKEGQNVTLSCEQNLNHDAMYWYRQDPGQGLRLIYYSQIVNDFQKGDIAEGYSVSREKKESFPLTVTSAQKNPTAFYLCASSPTDRVAKNIQYFGAGTRLSVL.

This clone showed up just once. This rearrangement joins TRBV5-1 to TRBJ1-5, with 9 bases lining up with TRBD1. V was clipped by 7 bases and J by 9 bases; unmatched bases: 11. The CDR3 has 14 amino acids. The germline V gene encodes CDR1 SGHRS and CDR2 YFSETQ. CDR3 residues: CASARDRDISPQHF. The CDR3 DNA reads as TGCGCCAGCGCACGGGACAGGGACATTTCGCCCCAGCATTTT.

The rearrangement links TRBV14 to TRBJ2-7; TRBD2 matches 7 bases. V trimming: 1 base; J trimming: 6 bases; junction bases outside the gene matches: 9. The CDR3 runs 15 residues. Germline-derived CDR1 and CDR2 are SGHDN and FVKESK. The CDR3 is CASSQGGLVRAEQYF. CDR3 in DNA: TGTGCCAGCAGCCAAGGCGGACTAGTCAGGGCCGAGCAGTACTTC.